This TCR beta chain was identified during a study of T cell responses to AZD1222 COVID-19 vaccine. The overall study: Pooled samples include second doses given at about 4 or 12 weeks.

Study outcomes and limitations: Only after the peak T cell response were repertoires sampled. Clonal diversity may have been underestimated in mostly white British donors. The study found Spike-specific TCR breadth and depth rose after two AZD1222 doses.

This clone came up once. The antigen is unknown. CDR1 is LNHDA, CDR2 SQIVND, per germline (reference sequence). CDR3 length: 12 amino acids. The V end lost 5 bases, the J end lost 4 bases, and 8 bases lay between the germline ends. The repertoire was sequenced with immunoSEQ multiplex PCR; TCRdb's copy has only in-frame clones and lacks some. The table has about 120,000 clones, 80% to 90% seen once. Sequencing used peripheral blood, obtained on day 0 of AZD1222 vaccination. The V call is TRBV19, the J call TRBJ1-1, with unresolved D. This sequence originates from an adult in good health. The CDR3 loop is CASSLEGTEAFF. The CDR3 DNA reads as TGTGCCAGTAGTTTGGAGGGCACTGAAGCTTTCTTT.